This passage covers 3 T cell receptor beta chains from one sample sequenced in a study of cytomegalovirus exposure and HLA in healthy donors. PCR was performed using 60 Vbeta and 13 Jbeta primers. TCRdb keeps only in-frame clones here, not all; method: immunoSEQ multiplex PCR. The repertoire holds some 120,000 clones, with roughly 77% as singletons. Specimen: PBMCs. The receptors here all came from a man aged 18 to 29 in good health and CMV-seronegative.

In DNA, the CDR3 is TGTGCCAGCAGTCCCCCACAGGGGGCGCAAGAGAAGCTGTTTTTT. Its protein is CASSPPQGAQEKLFF. V is TRBV28 and J is TRBJ2-2; 9 bases are shared with TRBD1. From germline, CDR1 is MDHEN and CDR2 SYDVKM. This CDR3 region has 15 residues. Trimming cost V 5 bases and J 12 bases; bases outside gene matches: 13.

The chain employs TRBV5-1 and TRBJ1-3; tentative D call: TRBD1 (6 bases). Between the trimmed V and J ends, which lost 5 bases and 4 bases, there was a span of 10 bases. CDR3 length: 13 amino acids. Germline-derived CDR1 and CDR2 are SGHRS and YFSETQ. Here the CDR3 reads CASRPGEGNTIYF. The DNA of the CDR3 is TGCGCCAGCAGGCCAGGGGAGGGAAACACCATATATTTT.

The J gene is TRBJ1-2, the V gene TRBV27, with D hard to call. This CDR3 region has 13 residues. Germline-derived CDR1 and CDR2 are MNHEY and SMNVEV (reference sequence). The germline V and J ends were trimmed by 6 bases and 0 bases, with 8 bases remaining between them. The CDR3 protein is CASSTNTNYGYTF. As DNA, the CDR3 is TGTGCCAGCAGCACGAACACTAACTATGGCTACACCTTC.